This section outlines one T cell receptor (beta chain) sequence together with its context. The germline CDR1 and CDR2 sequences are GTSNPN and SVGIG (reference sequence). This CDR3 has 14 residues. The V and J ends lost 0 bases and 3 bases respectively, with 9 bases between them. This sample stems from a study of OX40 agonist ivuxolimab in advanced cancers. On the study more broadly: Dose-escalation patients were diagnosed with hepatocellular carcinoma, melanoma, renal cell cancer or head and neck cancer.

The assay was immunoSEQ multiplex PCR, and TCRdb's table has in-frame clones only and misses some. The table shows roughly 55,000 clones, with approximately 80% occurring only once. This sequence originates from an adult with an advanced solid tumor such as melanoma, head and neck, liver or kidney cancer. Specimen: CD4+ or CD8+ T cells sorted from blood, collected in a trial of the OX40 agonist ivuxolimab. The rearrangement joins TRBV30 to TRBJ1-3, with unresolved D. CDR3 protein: CAWSVGFDGNTIYF. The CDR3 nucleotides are TGTGCCTGGAGTGTGGGGTTCGATGGAAACACCATATATTTT. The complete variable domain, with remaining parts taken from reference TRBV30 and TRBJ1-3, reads SQTIHQWPATLVQPVGSPLSLECTVEGTSNPNLYWYRQAAGRGLQLLFYSVGIGQISSEVPQNLSASRPQDRQFILSSKKLLLSDSGFYLCAWSVGFDGNTIYFGEGSWLTVV.